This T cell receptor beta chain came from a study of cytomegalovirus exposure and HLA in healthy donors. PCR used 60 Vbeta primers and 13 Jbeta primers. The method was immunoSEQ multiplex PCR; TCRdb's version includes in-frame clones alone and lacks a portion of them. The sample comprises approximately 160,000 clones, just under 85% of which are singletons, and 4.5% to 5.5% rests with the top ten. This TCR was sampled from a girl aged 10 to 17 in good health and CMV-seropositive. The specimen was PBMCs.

The CDR3 DNA reads as TGTGCCTGGAGTGTCCCGGGACAGGGGAGGAACTCTGGGGCCAACGTCCTGACTTTC. Protein product: CAWSVPGQGRNSGANVLTF. The genes are TRBV30 and TRBJ2-6, with TRBD1 identical over 10 bases. Germline values: CDR1 GTSNPN, CDR2 SVGIG (reference sequence). The CDR3 runs to 19 residues. Trimming removed 0 bases from V and 0 bases from J; junction bases left unmatched: 8.